This TCR beta chain stems from a study of blood T cell repertoires in COVID-19. Background on the study: The analysed material was cDNA or gDNA that came from T cells, B-cell-depleted T cells, or PBMCs.

Participants were placed into cohorts based on the clinical history they reported. Two negative PCRs, clearance, or symptom resolution had been documented for recovered Cohort 3 donors. The CDR3 covers 16 residues. Unmatched junction bases numbered 7, after V lost 5 bases and J lost 5 bases. Germline V CDR1 and CDR2: LNHDA, SQIVND (reference sequence). The assay was immunoSEQ multiplex PCR, and TCRdb's table has in-frame clones only and misses some. The profile shows hundreds of thousands of clones, around 89% of them singletons. The rearrangement links TRBV19 to TRBJ2-1; 12 nucleotides align to TRBD2. Material for sequencing was PBMCs or T cells enriched from blood (not recorded which). The TCR sequence derives from a woman between 40 and 55 years old who had recovered from COVID-19. The CDR3: CASSPGLAGIDNEQFF. In nucleotides, the CDR3 is TGTGCCAGTAGTCCTGGACTAGCGGGGATCGACAATGAGCAGTTCTTC.